The 29 T cell receptor beta chains below come from one sample, sequenced in a study of immune characterization of retroperitoneal liposarcoma. TCRdb itself ran the PCR reads through MiXCR, one entry per CDR3 protein. The sample has roughly 10,000 distinct CDR3 sequences; over 20% are singletons. Sequenced input: blood. These receptors all come from a female donor with retroperitoneal liposarcoma.

The chain employs TRBV5-4 and TRBJ2-1; 7 bases match TRBD2. CDR3 length: 16 residues. Trimming removed 3 bases from V and 0 bases from J; junction bases left unmatched: 6. CDR1 is SGHNT, CDR2 YYREEE, per germline (reference sequence). The DNA for the CDR3 is TGTGCCAGCAGCTCAGCGGGGCTAAGCTCCTACAATGAGCAGTTCTTC. Its translation: CASSSAGLSSYNEQFF.

This chain joins TRBV7-3 and TRBJ2-1; 8 bases line up with TRBD2. This CDR3 comprises 14 residues. With V trimmed by 2 bases and J by 6 bases, 3 bases remained unmatched. Germline V gene sequence: CDR1 SGHTA, CDR2 FQGTGA. In DNA form, the CDR3 reads TGTGCCAGCAGCTTAGCGCGGGAGGTCAATGAGCAGTTCTTC. Translation: CASSLAREVNEQFF.

The gene calls are TRBV7-3 and TRBJ2-5, with 8 positions matching TRBD2. This CDR3 is 15 amino acids long. Unmatched junction bases numbered 7, after V lost 3 bases and J lost 4 bases. From germline, CDR1 is SGHTA and CDR2 FQGTGA. The CDR3 spells CASSLNSGTRETQYF. The CDR3 DNA reads TGTGCCAGCAGCTTGAATAGCGGGACTCGAGAGACCCAGTACTTC.

This clonotype came up a few times. The chain couples TRBV4-2 to TRBJ2-1; 8 bases line up with TRBD2. This CDR3 is built from 18 residues. V trimming: 2 bases; J trimming: 4 bases; junction bases outside the gene matches: 13. Germline CDR1 and CDR2: LGHNA and YNFKEQ. The CDR3 sequence: CASSQPPSSAGGYNEQFF. CDR3 in DNA: TGTGCCAGCAGCCAACCTCCCTCGTCCGCGGGAGGATACAATGAGCAGTTCTTC.

This clonotype was seen more than once but under ten times. The chain uses TRBV25-1 and TRBJ2-2, with D unclear. Trimming left V 6 bases short and J 1 base short, with 9 bases between. This CDR3 has 14 amino acids. CDR1 MGHDK and CDR2 SYGVNS come from the germline V gene. CDR3 coding DNA: TGTGCCAGCAGGGGTCACTTGAACACCGGGGAGCTGTTTTTT. Its translation is CASRGHLNTGELFF. The full variable domain, rest sourced from reference TRBV25-1 and TRBJ2-2, is EADIYQTPRYLVIGTGKKITLECSQTMGHDKMYWYQQDPGMELHLIHYSYGVNSTEKGDLSSESTVSRIRTEHFPLTLESARPSHTSQYLCASRGHLNTGELFFGEGSRLTVL.

The chain employs TRBV6-1 and TRBJ2-1; D is uncertain. The germline V gene encodes CDR1 MNHNS and CDR2 SASEGT. This CDR3 is 13 amino acids long. V was pared by 5 bases and J by 5 bases, with 10 bases between. CDR3 nucleotide sequence: TGTGCCAGCAGTTGGGCCGTTAACAATGAGCAGTTCTTC. It translates to CASSWAVNNEQFF.

This clonotype came up a few times. The chain joins TRBV24-1 to TRBJ2-5; D remains unclear. V lost 1 base, J lost 11 bases, and 13 bases lay in between. This CDR3 is 13 amino acids long. CDR1 is KGHDR, CDR2 SFDVKD, per germline. CDR3 amino acids: CATSDLGLKEQYF. The CDR3 region has the DNA TGTGCCACCAGTGATTTAGGCCTCAAGGAGCAGTACTTC.

This clonotype was observed at least ten times. The genes are TRBV27 and TRBJ2-7, with 7 bases matching TRBD1. V lost 4 bases and J lost 1; bases outside the gene matches: 7. Germline assignment: CDR1 MNHEY and CDR2 SMNVEV (reference sequence). The CDR3 contains 15 residues. DNA for the CDR3: TGTGCCAGCAGTTCGACCCGACAGGGTTCCTACGAGCAGTACTTC. Protein sequence: CASSSTRQGSYEQYF.

This clonotype was seen repeatedly, ten times or more. The chain employs TRBV18 and TRBJ2-4, with 8 nucleotides matching TRBD2. V shed 0 bases and J 8 bases; nucleotides not matched to a gene: 3. Per germline, CDR1 KGHSH and CDR2 LQKENI. The CDR3 sequence is 14 residues long. The CDR3 coding sequence is TGTGCCAGCTCACCACCGAGCGGGAGTGACATTCAGTACTTC. Protein product: CASSPPSGSDIQYF.

This clonotype was seen a single time. This may be a read error, as it is one base from a much larger clone. V and J are TRBV12-5 and TRBJ2-1; D is unresolved. The CDR3 spans 15 residues. Per germline, CDR1 LGHNT and CDR2 FRNRAP. The CDR3 region has the DNA TGTGCTAGTGGCTTGTGGCCCCAACACTCCAATGAGCAGCTCTTC. Its protein product is CASGLWPQHSNEQLF.

This clonotype has ten or more counts. The rearrangement links TRBV6-1 to TRBJ1-2, with 9 bases matching TRBD1. Germline V lookup: CDR1 MNHNS, CDR2 SASEGT. The CDR3 consists of 13 residues. V shed 4 bases, J shed 8 bases, and the junction held 5 bases outside the gene matches. The CDR3 protein is CASSVQGAIGYTF. In DNA form, the CDR3 reads TGTGCCAGCAGTGTACAGGGGGCGATCGGCTACACCTTC.

V is TRBV19 and J is TRBJ2-3; D perhaps matches TRBD2 (5 bases). Germline assignment: CDR1 LNHDA and CDR2 SQIVND (reference sequence). The CDR3 is 14 residues long. The V end lost 7 bases, the J end lost 0 bases, and 11 bases lay between the germline ends. The CDR3: CASIDPGSTDTQYF. CDR3 nucleotide sequence: TGTGCCAGTATTGACCCGGGGAGCACAGATACGCAGTATTTT.

This clonotype was counted between two and nine times. The rearrangement joins TRBV12-5 to TRBJ2-1; tentatively, D is TRBD1 (5 bases). CDR3 size: 19 residues. The germline CDR1 and CDR2 sequences are LGHNT and FRNRAP. Trimming took 2 bases from V and 4 from J, leaving 24 bases between them. In DNA, the CDR3 is TGTGCTAGTGGTTTGTTAAGGACAAGTCGCGACCCCAATTACAATGAGCAGTTCTTC. This translates into CASGLLRTSRDPNYNEQFF.

The gene calls are TRBV6-5 and TRBJ2-1; D may be TRBD1 or TRBD2 (5 bases each). The germline V gene has CDR1 MNHEY and CDR2 SVGAGI. The CDR3 consists of 14 residues. The V and J ends lost 5 bases and 0 bases respectively, with 8 bases between them. CDR3 sequence: CASSTRGSYNEQFF. CDR3 bases: TGTGCCAGCAGTACGAGGGGCTCCTACAATGAGCAGTTCTTC.

The rearrangement links TRBV6-5 to TRBJ2-5; D is perhaps TRBD1 (6 bases). V dropped 0 bases and J dropped 2 bases, with 13 bases sitting between them. This CDR3 contains 16 residues. Germline V CDR1 and CDR2: MNHEY, SVGAGI. Here the CDR3 DNA reads TGTGCCAGCAGTTACTCGTACAGGGTGTCACAAGAGACCCAGTACTTC. This codes for CASSYSYRVSQETQYF.

This clonotype is deemed medium-sized. This chain joins TRBV6-1 and TRBJ2-3, with TRBD2 as a possible D gene (6 bases). The CDR3 has 15 residues. Germline V lookup: CDR1 MNHNS, CDR2 SASEGT. V gave up 8 bases and J gave up 3 bases, with 18 bases separating them. The CDR3, as DNA: TGTGCCAGCCTAGGATGGGGGAGCGGGACAGATACGCAGTATTTT. This codes for CASLGWGSGTDTQYF.

The chain is built from TRBV6-1 and TRBJ2-4; the D is unclear. CDR1 MNHNS and CDR2 SASEGT come from the germline V gene. Trimming took off 8 bases at V and 13 bases at J, with 21 bases between the two ends. The length of the CDR3 is 13 residues. DNA for the CDR3: TGTGCCAGCTTCGCATCCGCCGGCAGTGAGCAGTACTTC. This encodes CASFASAGSEQYF.

The rearrangement uses TRBV6-5 and TRBJ2-5; 7 nucleotides line up with TRBD2. The DNA end favors TRBJ2-1, so the J call may be wrong. The CDR3 has 13 amino acids. The germline CDR1 and CDR2 sequences are MNHEY and SVGAGI. CDR3 in amino acids: CASTGTTINEQFF. The CDR3 DNA follows: TGTGCCAGCACCGGGACTACCATCAATGAGCAGTTCTTC.

J is TRBJ2-7 and V is TRBV27, with no clear D. This CDR3 is 16 amino acids long. The V and J ends lost 0 bases and 2 bases respectively, with 14 bases between them. CDR1 MNHEY and CDR2 SMNVEV come from the germline V gene (reference sequence). Written as DNA, the CDR3 is TGTGCCAGCAGTTTATCGGGCCCTCCGGGTGCCTACGAGCAGTACTTC. Its translation: CASSLSGPPGAYEQYF.

This clonotype was found many times. This chain uses TRBV6-1 with TRBJ1-1; D remains unclear. Between the trimmed V and J ends, which lost 5 bases and 0 bases, there was a span of 13 bases. The germline V gene has CDR1 MNHNS and CDR2 SASEGT. This CDR3 spans 15 amino acids. The chain's CDR3 is CASSSVGKLNTEAFF. Here the CDR3 DNA reads TGTGCCAGCAGTTCCGTAGGGAAACTGAACACTGAAGCTTTCTTT.

Turning to this clonotype: With a much larger clone just one base away, this may be a read error. This chain connects TRBV11-2 to TRBJ1-1; D is ambiguous. CDR3 length: 14 residues. Germline V lookup: CDR1 SGHAT, CDR2 FQNNGV. The CDR3 region is CVSRHPDGNTEAFF. The CDR3 DNA sequence: TGTGTCAGCAGACATCCCGACGGGAACACTGAAGCTTTCTTT.

In its sample, this clonotype ranks as medium-sized (0.01 to 0.1%). As DNA, the CDR3 is TGTGCCAGCAGCTTAGAAAGGTCCAGCATTTGGAATGAGCAGTTCTTC. Protein product: CASSLERSSIWNEQFF. V and J are TRBV11-1 and TRBJ2-1; no reliable D call. The germline V gene has CDR1 SGHAT and CDR2 FQDESV (reference sequence). CDR3 length equals 16 residues. The V end was cut by 1 base, the J end by 7 bases, with 17 bases between. The full variable domain, completed using reference TRBV11-1 and TRBJ2-1, is EAEVAQSPRYKITEKSQAVAFWCDPISGHATLYWYRQILGQGPELLVQFQDESVVDDSQLPKDRFSAERLKGVDSTLKIQPAELGDSAMYLCASSLERSSIWNEQFFGPGTRLTVL.

Turning to this clonotype: This may stem from a read error, because a much larger clone lies one nucleotide away. The rearrangement uses TRBV6-5 and TRBJ2-1; D is possibly TRBD1 or TRBD2 (6 bases each). The end of the DNA fits TRBJ2-5 better, so the J call may be wrong. The germline V gene encodes CDR1 MNHEY and CDR2 SVGAGI. The length of the CDR3 is 14 residues. CDR3 residues: CASSYRRTGAPQYF. As DNA, the CDR3 is TGTGCCAGCAGTTACCGACGCACGGGGGCGCCCCAGTACTTC.

This clonotype showed up many times. The V and J genes are TRBV6-1 and TRBJ2-1; 8 bases are a match to TRBD2. This CDR3 has 16 residues. The J segment lost 5 bases and the V segment lost 6 bases, leaving 12 bases of the junction unmatched. Germline values: CDR1 MNHNS, CDR2 SASEGT. This CDR3 reads CASSRKTSGFNNEQFF. CDR3 coding DNA: TGTGCCAGCAGCCGAAAAACTAGCGGCTTCAACAATGAGCAGTTCTTC.

The table lists this clonotype with many counts. The genes are TRBV6-1 and TRBJ2-1, with D perhaps TRBD1 (6 bases). In germline, CDR1 is MNHNS, CDR2 SASEGT. V lost 5 bases, J lost 0 bases, and 20 bases lay in between. The CDR3 sequence is 18 residues long. The CDR3 protein is CASSRHAIQGHSYNEQFF. The CDR3 region has the DNA TGTGCCAGCAGTCGCCACGCTATTCAGGGGCACTCCTACAATGAGCAGTTCTTC.

V usage is TRBV6-6 and J usage is TRBJ2-1, with D perhaps TRBD2 (6 bases). Trimming left V 6 bases short and J 10 bases short, with 13 bases between. The V gene's germline CDR1 is MNHNY and CDR2 SVGAGI (reference sequence). This CDR3 is 12 amino acids long. CDR3 sequence: CASREGSYEQFF. DNA of the CDR3: TGTGCCAGCAGGGAGGGGAGCTACGAGCAGTTCTTC.

This clonotype qualifies as medium-sized. The rearrangement uses TRBV6-6 and TRBJ2-1; 9 nucleotides align to TRBD2. V lost 6 bases, J lost 2 bases, and 5 bases stayed unmatched. CDR1 MNHNY and CDR2 SVGAGI come from the germline V gene (reference sequence). This CDR3 contains 15 residues. The DNA of the CDR3 is TGTGCCAGCAGCCCGGGCGGGAGGGCCTACAATGAGCAGTTCTTC. It yields the protein CASSPGGRAYNEQFF.

The chain employs TRBV6-1 and TRBJ1-2, with 9 bases aligning to TRBD1. This CDR3 contains 14 residues. Germline lookup yields CDR1 MNHNS and CDR2 SASEGT. V shed 6 bases, J shed 6 bases, and the junction held 8 bases outside the gene matches. CDR3 sequence reads: CASRGQGPPDGYTF. For the CDR3, the DNA is TGTGCCAGCAGAGGACAGGGGCCCCCCGATGGCTACACCTTC.

By frequency in the sample, this clonotype is medium-sized. This chain links TRBV7-3 with TRBJ2-5; D is uncertain. Germline V gene sequence: CDR1 SGHTA, CDR2 FQGTGA. The V end was cut by 2 bases, the J end by 4 bases, with 8 bases between. There are 13 residues in the CDR3. The CDR3 DNA sequence: TGTGCCAGCAGCTTATCTATAGGAGAGACCCAGTACTTC. It translates to CASSLSIGETQYF.